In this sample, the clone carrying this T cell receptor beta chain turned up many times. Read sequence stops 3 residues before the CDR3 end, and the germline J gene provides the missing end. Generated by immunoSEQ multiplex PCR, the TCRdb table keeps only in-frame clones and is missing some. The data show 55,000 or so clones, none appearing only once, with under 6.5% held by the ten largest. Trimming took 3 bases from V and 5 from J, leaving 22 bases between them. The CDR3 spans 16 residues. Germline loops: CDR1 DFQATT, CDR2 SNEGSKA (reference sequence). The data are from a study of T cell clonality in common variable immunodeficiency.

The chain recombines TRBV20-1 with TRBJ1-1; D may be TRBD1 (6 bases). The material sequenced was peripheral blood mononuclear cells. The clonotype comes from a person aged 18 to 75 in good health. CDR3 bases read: TGCAGTGCTAGGGGGGGGCCGGTAGGGCGTGGGACTGAA. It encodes CSARGGPVGRGTE. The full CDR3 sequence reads CSARGGPVGRGTEAFF.